Listed below are T cell receptor beta chains from one sample, sequenced in a study of cytomegalovirus exposure and HLA in healthy donors. Profiled with immunoSEQ multiplex PCR; TCRdb holds only in-frame clones, not every one. The table includes around 100,000 clones, around 64% detected once. The sample taken for sequencing was PBMCs. These receptors were collected from a woman in her thirties in good health and CMV-seronegative. Both conserved end residues are part of each CDR3. Each record gives: CDR3 DNA, CDR3 protein, V gene, D gene, J gene, clone size. The D gene is left open where the match is weak. Rows may omit the clone size; those that give it use once, few, many or a size class.

DNA: TGTGCCAGCAGTGAAAGTGAGAATGAAAAACTGTTTTTT
CDR3: CASSESENEKLFF
V: TRBV6-1
D: -
J: TRBJ1-4
size: -

DNA: TGTGCCAGCAGCCCCCCAGGGGGGGCTTTCTTT
CDR3: CASSPPGGAFF
V: TRBV7-9
D: TRBD1
J: TRBJ1-1
size: -

DNA: TGTGCCAGCTCCACCAGGATCTATGAGCAGTTCTTC
CDR3: CASSTRIYEQFF
V: TRBV18
D: -
J: TRBJ2-1
size: -

DNA: TGCAGCGGGGGACAGGACTACACAGATACGCAGTATTTT
CDR3: CSGGQDYTDTQYF
V: TRBV29-1
D: TRBD1
J: TRBJ2-3
size: -

DNA: TGTGCCAGCAGCGGTGAGCAGGGGAACTATGGCTACACCTTC
CDR3: CASSGEQGNYGYTF
V: TRBV5-4
D: -
J: TRBJ1-2
size: -

DNA: TGTGCCAGCAGCTCCAGGAGACAGGGGAATGAAAAACTGTTTTTT
CDR3: CASSSRRQGNEKLFF
V: TRBV5-4
D: TRBD1
J: TRBJ1-4
size: -

DNA: TGTGCCGTGGCGGGGCGGGACCACTTTAACTACGAGCAGTACTTC
CDR3: CAVAGRDHFNYEQYF
V: TRBV2
D: -
J: TRBJ2-7
size: -

DNA: TGTGCCAGCAGCTTAGCGGCGGGGGGGACTAATGAAAAACTGTTTTTT
CDR3: CASSLAAGGTNEKLFF
V: TRBV7-9
D: -
J: TRBJ1-4
size: -

DNA: TGTGCCAGCAGTGAAACAGGGGCCAACACCGGGGAGCTGTTTTTT
CDR3: CASSETGANTGELFF
V: TRBV6-4
D: TRBD1
J: TRBJ2-2
size: -

DNA: TGTGCCAGCAGCGAAGGACTAGCGGGAGGCGGTGAGCAGTTCTTC
CDR3: CASSEGLAGGGEQFF
V: TRBV7-6
D: TRBD2
J: TRBJ2-1
size: -

DNA: TGTGCCAGTGGTTATGTGGCTAGCGGGAGGAAAAGCTCCTACAATGAGCAGTTCTTC
CDR3: CASGYVASGRKSSYNEQFF
V: TRBV19
D: TRBD2
J: TRBJ2-1
size: -

DNA: TGCGCCAGCAGCCAAGAAGTCACAGGGCAGTTCTTC
CDR3: CASSQEVTGQFF
V: TRBV4-1
D: -
J: TRBJ2-1
size: -

DNA: TGTGCCAGCAGCATATCGAGCACTGAAGCTTTCTTT
CDR3: CASSISSTEAFF
V: TRBV28
D: -
J: TRBJ1-1
size: -

DNA: TGTGCCAGCAGTACGGACAGGGGGCTCGAGCAGTACTTC
CDR3: CASSTDRGLEQYF
V: TRBV2
D: TRBD1
J: TRBJ2-7
size: once

DNA: TGTGCCACTCAATCCGGGACAGGGACCTACGAGCAGTACTTC
CDR3: CATQSGTGTYEQYF
V: TRBV2
D: TRBD1
J: TRBJ2-7
size: -

DNA: TGTGCCAGCAGTGAAGGCAGGGCTATAACCATGAACACTGAAGCTTTCTTT
CDR3: CASSEGRAITMNTEAFF
V: TRBV2
D: -
J: TRBJ1-1
size: -

DNA: TGTGCCAGCAATCTAGCTTCGGGATACAATGAGCAGTTCTTC
CDR3: CASNLASGYNEQFF
V: TRBV7-9
D: -
J: TRBJ2-1
size: few

DNA: TGTGCCAGCAAAACAGGGCTTTGGTCCTACGAGCAGTACTTC
CDR3: CASKTGLWSYEQYF
V: TRBV6-5
D: -
J: TRBJ2-7
size: -

DNA: TGTGCCAGCAAAGGGGACGACAGGGGGCTGAACACTGAAGCTTTCTTT
CDR3: CASKGDDRGLNTEAFF
V: TRBV6-4
D: TRBD1
J: TRBJ1-1
size: few

DNA: TGCAGCGTGGACCCTGACAGGGTAGGAGAAAAACTGTTTTTT
CDR3: CSVDPDRVGEKLFF
V: TRBV29-1
D: TRBD1
J: TRBJ1-4
size: -

DNA: TGTGCCAGCAGCGTAGCGGGGACAGGGGACACTGAAGCTTTCTTT
CDR3: CASSVAGTGDTEAFF
V: TRBV9
D: TRBD1
J: TRBJ1-1
size: -

DNA: TGTGCTTCATCGCCGGGGAGAAACACCATATATTTT
CDR3: CASSPGRNTIYF
V: TRBV28
D: -
J: TRBJ1-3
size: -

DNA: TGTGCCATCAGTGAGTGGACCGGGACAGCCTGGGCTGGAAACACCATATATTTT
CDR3: CAISEWTGTAWAGNTIYF
V: TRBV10-3
D: TRBD1
J: TRBJ1-3
size: -

DNA: TGTGCCAGCAGCCGGGACAGCGGAAACACCATATATTTT
CDR3: CASSRDSGNTIYF
V: TRBV7-9
D: TRBD1
J: TRBJ1-3
size: -

DNA: TGTGCCAGCAGCGTAGCAGGGGATGTCGCAGATACGCAGTATTTT
CDR3: CASSVAGDVADTQYF
V: TRBV9
D: -
J: TRBJ2-3
size: -

DNA: TGTGCCAGCAGACCCAGTCGGGATTCACCCCTCCACTTT
CDR3: CASRPSRDSPLHF
V: TRBV7-8
D: -
J: TRBJ1-6
size: once

DNA: TGTGCCAGCAGCCACACTCCAGGGTACACCGGGGAGCTGTTTTTT
CDR3: CASSHTPGYTGELFF
V: TRBV7-9
D: -
J: TRBJ2-2
size: -

DNA: TGTGCCACCAGCAGAGAAAACAGTAGGAACACTGAAGCTTTCTTT
CDR3: CATSRENSRNTEAFF
V: TRBV15
D: -
J: TRBJ1-1
size: -

DNA: TGCAGTGCTAGAGCGAGGGCTGAGCGGTACTTC
CDR3: CSARARAERYF
V: TRBV20-1
D: -
J: TRBJ2-7
size: -

DNA: TGTGCCAGCACCATCACAGGGGCCGCGATTAATGAAAAACTGTTTTTT
CDR3: CASTITGAAINEKLFF
V: TRBV28
D: TRBD1
J: TRBJ1-4
size: few

DNA: TGTGCCAGCAGTTTATACCGGGTATCTAACACTGAAGCTTTCTTT
CDR3: CASSLYRVSNTEAFF
V: TRBV27
D: -
J: TRBJ1-1
size: few

DNA: TGTGCCAGTAGTACAACAGGGGTGTCCTACAATGAGCAGTTCTTC
CDR3: CASSTTGVSYNEQFF
V: TRBV19
D: TRBD1
J: TRBJ2-1
size: few

DNA: TGTGCCAGCTCTCGGTCCTTTGCGGGAGAAGCCGGGGAGCTGTTTTTT
CDR3: CASSRSFAGEAGELFF
V: TRBV18
D: TRBD2
J: TRBJ2-2
size: -

DNA: TGTGTACAAGAGGGACACGCGACTAGCGGGAGTGAGAATGAGCAGTTCTTC
CDR3: CVQEGHATSGSENEQFF
V: TRBV7-9
D: TRBD2
J: TRBJ2-1
size: -

DNA: TGTGCCAGCAGTTTGGGGCAGGGGGCGCTTGGCTACACCTTC
CDR3: CASSLGQGALGYTF
V: TRBV28
D: TRBD1
J: TRBJ1-2
size: -

DNA: TGTGCCAGCAGCAAAGAGCTGGCAACTAATGAAAAACTGTTTTTT
CDR3: CASSKELATNEKLFF
V: TRBV21-1
D: -
J: TRBJ1-4
size: once

DNA: TGTGCCAGCAGCCACGGTACCTACGAGCAGTACTTC
CDR3: CASSHGTYEQYF
V: TRBV13
D: -
J: TRBJ2-7
size: few

DNA: TGTGCCAGCAGACCCACAGGGCTCGGTGGCTACACCTTC
CDR3: CASRPTGLGGYTF
V: TRBV2
D: -
J: TRBJ1-2
size: -

DNA: TGCGCCAGCAGCTTAACGACAGATTCCTACGAGCAGTACTTC
CDR3: CASSLTTDSYEQYF
V: TRBV5-1
D: -
J: TRBJ2-7
size: -

DNA: TGTGCCAGCAGGACAGTCGACACCTACGAGCAGTACTTC
CDR3: CASRTVDTYEQYF
V: TRBV27
D: -
J: TRBJ2-7
size: -

DNA: TGTGCCAGCAGCCAGGGGCGGAACACTGAAGCTTTCTTT
CDR3: CASSQGRNTEAFF
V: TRBV5-4
D: -
J: TRBJ1-1
size: -

DNA: TGTGCCAGCAGCGCCGGGGACAGGGAATCCTACGAGCAGTACTTC
CDR3: CASSAGDRESYEQYF
V: TRBV7-9
D: TRBD1
J: TRBJ2-7
size: once

DNA: TGCAGTGCTGGGCCTACCTACGAGCAGTACTTC
CDR3: CSAGPTYEQYF
V: TRBV20-1
D: -
J: TRBJ2-7
size: -

DNA: TGTGCCAGCAGCACCCTAGCGGGAGCTAGCAATGAGCAGTTCTTC
CDR3: CASSTLAGASNEQFF
V: TRBV7-9
D: TRBD2
J: TRBJ2-1
size: -

DNA: TGTGCCAGCAGCGTAGACCAGGGGTTGTTGAACACTGAAGCTTTCTTT
CDR3: CASSVDQGLLNTEAFF
V: TRBV5-4
D: -
J: TRBJ1-1
size: -

DNA: TGTGCCAGCAGCTTGGGGTCGGGACAGAGCTCCTACAATGAGCAGTTCTTC
CDR3: CASSLGSGQSSYNEQFF
V: TRBV5-4
D: TRBD1
J: TRBJ2-1
size: few

DNA: TGTGCCAGCAGCTTATACAGGGGGGAGGAGACCCAGTACTTC
CDR3: CASSLYRGEETQYF
V: TRBV7-2
D: TRBD1
J: TRBJ2-5
size: -

DNA: TGTGCCAGCAGCTCGGAGCGGTCTAGAACAGATACGCAGTATTTT
CDR3: CASSSERSRTDTQYF
V: TRBV5-5
D: -
J: TRBJ2-3
size: -

DNA: TGTGCAAGTCGGCCACTTATTTCCATGGGGACTTTCCAAGAGACCCAGTACTTC
CDR3: CASRPLISMGTFQETQYF
V: TRBV12-2
D: -
J: TRBJ2-5
size: -

DNA: TGCAGCGTTTTAACAGGGAGAAACTATGGCTACACCTTC
CDR3: CSVLTGRNYGYTF
V: TRBV29-1
D: -
J: TRBJ1-2
size: -

DNA: TGCGCCAGCAGCTTGGGGACTAGCGGGGGAGACGAGCAGTACTTC
CDR3: CASSLGTSGGDEQYF
V: TRBV5-1
D: TRBD2
J: TRBJ2-7
size: -

DNA: TGCGCCAGCAGCCAAGATTGGGGACAGGGAATCGATGAAAAACTGTTTTTT
CDR3: CASSQDWGQGIDEKLFF
V: TRBV4-3
D: TRBD1
J: TRBJ1-4
size: -

DNA: TGCGCCAGCAGCAAGACAGGCGATAACTCTGGGGCCAACGTCCTGACTTTC
CDR3: CASSKTGDNSGANVLTF
V: TRBV5-1
D: -
J: TRBJ2-6
size: -